These T cell receptor beta chains were read from a single sample in a study of shared clonotypes between healthy human individuals. The protocol was immunoSEQ multiplex PCR, while the TCRdb copy is restricted to in-frame clones and leaves out a portion. The sample holds around 2.1 million clones, roughly 91% seen once. Sequenced sample: naive CD8+ T cells from PBMCs. Receptors were obtained from a young man in good health. Some clones in this sample may be carry-over from other donors' samples. CDR3s include the opening cysteine and the closing phenylalanine or tryptophan. D genes are given only for firm matches. Rows may omit the clone size; those that give it use once, few, many or a size class.

abundance: .
j_gene: TRBJ2-7
d_gene: .
v_gene: TRBV6-5
CDR3aa: CASSLGGWSEQYF
CDR3nt: TGTGCCAGCAGTTTAGGGGGTTGGAGCGAGCAGTACTTC

abundance: once
j_gene: TRBJ1-1
d_gene: .
v_gene: TRBV27
CDR3aa: CASSLSLQGGFGGKWFGEAFF
CDR3nt: TGTGCCAGCAGTTTATCCTTACAAGGAGGGTTCGGGGGCAAGTGGTTTGGTGAAGCTTTCTTT

abundance: .
j_gene: TRBJ2-2
d_gene: .
v_gene: TRBV4-3
CDR3aa: CASSQGTGRDGELFF
CDR3nt: TGCGCCAGCAGCCAAGGTACAGGGAGGGACGGGGAGCTGTTTTTT

abundance: .
j_gene: TRBJ2-1
d_gene: TRBD2
v_gene: TRBV7-9
CDR3aa: CASSEGGGPNYNEQFF
CDR3nt: TGTGCCAGCAGCGAAGGCGGGGGGCCAAACTACAATGAGCAGTTCTTC

abundance: once
j_gene: TRBJ2-1
d_gene: TRBD2
v_gene: TRBV19
CDR3aa: CASSESGGGSINNEQFF
CDR3nt: TGTGCCAGTAGTGAGAGTGGTGGCGGGAGCATCAACAATGAGCAGTTCTTC

abundance: .
j_gene: TRBJ2-7
d_gene: .
v_gene: TRBV21-1
CDR3aa: CASSKTLFYEQYF
CDR3nt: TGTGCCAGCAGCAAAACTCTCTTCTACGAGCAGTACTTC

abundance: .
j_gene: TRBJ2-2
d_gene: .
v_gene: TRBV11-2
CDR3aa: CASSLEASWKENTGELFF
CDR3nt: TGTGCCAGCAGCTTAGAGGCCAGTTGGAAAGAGAACACCGGGGAGCTGTTTTTT

abundance: .
j_gene: TRBJ2-7
d_gene: TRBD2
v_gene: TRBV6-5
CDR3aa: CASSRLAGDEQYF
CDR3nt: TGTGCCAGCAGCCGACTAGCGGGAGACGAGCAGTACTTC

abundance: .
j_gene: TRBJ2-3
d_gene: .
v_gene: TRBV5-1
CDR3aa: CASSLGSFSADTQYF
CDR3nt: TGCGCCAGCAGCTTGGGGTCTTTCTCCGCAGATACGCAGTATTTT

abundance: once
j_gene: TRBJ2-1
d_gene: .
v_gene: TRBV9
CDR3aa: CASSVTGSGGDEQFF
CDR3nt: TGTGCCAGCAGCGTAACCGGGAGTGGAGGCGATGAGCAGTTCTTC

abundance: .
j_gene: TRBJ1-3
d_gene: TRBD1
v_gene: TRBV6-1
CDR3aa: CASSGDSSGNTIYF
CDR3nt: TGTGCCAGCAGTGGGGACAGCTCTGGAAACACCATATATTTT

abundance: .
j_gene: TRBJ2-2
d_gene: .
v_gene: TRBV13
CDR3aa: CASSLGGINTGELFF
CDR3nt: TGTGCCAGCAGCTTAGGGGGGATCAACACCGGGGAGCTGTTTTTT

abundance: .
j_gene: TRBJ2-7
d_gene: .
v_gene: TRBV29-1
CDR3aa: CSVPRGGGSYEQYF
CDR3nt: TGCAGCGTCCCCAGGGGTGGCGGCTCCTACGAGCAGTACTTC

abundance: few
j_gene: TRBJ1-5
d_gene: .
v_gene: TRBV28
CDR3aa: CASRANQPQHF
CDR3nt: TGTGCCAGCCGAGCGAATCAGCCCCAGCATTTT

abundance: .
j_gene: TRBJ2-7
d_gene: .
v_gene: TRBV6-5
CDR3aa: CASKPVSLSEQYF
CDR3nt: TGTGCCTCAAAACCGGTCAGTCTCTCCGAGCAGTACTTC